These 2 T cell receptor beta chains came from one sample sequenced in a study of a mutant IDH1 vaccine in newly diagnosed glioma. Using immunoSEQ multiplex PCR, the repertoire was profiled, and TCRdb retains in-frame clones only, with some absent. The repertoire holds 26,000 or so clones, with about four fifths as singletons. As to time point: week 23, last vaccination. The investigators gave 300 ug of mutant IDH1 20-mer peptide in each vaccine dose, together with topical imiquimod. No antigen has been identified for these receptors. The sequenced sample was PBMCs, obtained from a glioma patient whose treatment included an IDH1 peptide vaccine. These receptors originate from a woman aged 25 to 39 with glioma.

The V and J genes are TRBV9 and TRBJ1-2; 9 positions agree with TRBD1. The V segment lost 4 bases and the J segment 6 bases; nucleotides outside the gene matches: 4. The CDR3 runs 13 residues. Germline V CDR1 and CDR2: SGDLS, YYNGEE. The CDR3 here is CASSPDRGNGYTF. CDR3 DNA sequence: TGTGCCAGCAGCCCTGACAGGGGGAATGGCTACACCTTC.

V is TRBV4-3 and J is TRBJ2-7, with D possibly TRBD2 on 7 matching bases. The germline V and J ends were trimmed by 1 base and 0 bases, with 13 bases remaining between them. CDR3 length: 16 amino acids. Germline V CDR1 and CDR2: LGHNA, YSLEER. The DNA of the CDR3 is TGCGCCAGCAGCCAAGGGGGGGGCCTAAGCTCCTACGAGCAGTACTTC. Translated, it gives CASSQGGGLSSYEQYF.